The entry below gives a single T cell receptor (beta chain) sequence along with its context. The antigen it binds to is not known. No base qualities exist here, and no much larger clone lies one base off it. The CDR3 has 16 amino acids, counting the end cysteine and phenylalanine. The read is trimmed to its CDR3 DNA, 48 bases read in frame from base 1. Per the germline V gene, MNHEY is the CDR1 and SVGAGI is the CDR2. V is pruned by 0 bases and J by 7 bases, leaving 4 bases of the junction without a gene match. The collaborating institutions used their own protocols to collect whole blood in K2EDTA tubes. Collaborator samples were shipped for TCRbeta analysis as frozen whole blood, isolated PBMCs, or DNA extracted from either sample type. TCRbeta CDR3 regions were amplified from genomic DNA by means of the immunoSEQ Assay, a bias-controlled multiplex PCR. The published analysis was carried out like this. The number of nucleated cells in each sample was estimated from the amplification of reference gene primers within the assay. To quantify the absolute abundance of each unique TCRbeta CDR3 rearrangement, sequence reads were collapsed and filtered. For each sample, productive Simpson clonality was calculated as the square root of Simpson's diversity index across productive rearrangements. The source is immuneACCESS, and TCRdb retained only in-frame sequences with V and J called. Part of the clones is not carried over; for the studies checked, unresolved V genes explain less than half of this, and the remainder is unexplained. V, J and clone size are taken as reported in that table, and D and trimming were inferred from the DNA itself. In this sample the table shows 100,000 to 150,000 clones, 81% of which occur a single time. Clones ranked in the top ten supply over 7.5% of the sample.

This sample was taken from a study of blood T cell repertoires in COVID-19 (dated by TCRdb to 2018 to 2021). Regarding the complete study: Samples from collaborators originated in the United States, Italy and Spain and spanned both the acute and convalescent phases of COVID-19. The material from the prospective study consisted of cDNA or gDNA derived from T cells, B-cell-depleted T cells, or PBMCs. HLA class I and class II types, where available, came from metadata supplied by the sample provider rather than from assay-based typing. The dataset comprised deeply sampled blood TCRbeta repertoires from subjects exposed to, actively infected with, or recovered from COVID-19. Samples came from the ongoing ImmuneRACE study (first 160 participants) plus 1,254 subjects from 6 global collaborators. The repertoires were released in a freely available public database intended as a resource for research on the immune response to SARS-CoV-2. Nearly every sample came with metadata listing a de-identified subject ID, COVID-19 status, age in years and sex.

The paper as a whole reports these results and caveats: How much clinical and demographic metadata was included differed by source and by participant, and the metadata was provided uncurated.

The chain links TRBV6-5 with TRBJ2-1; 12 central nucleotides agree with TRBD2. The sequencing sample was made of peripheral blood. This sequence originates from a woman aged 55-70 years with active or convalescent COVID-19. CDR3 reads: CASSYSSSGGVNEQFF. The sequenced DNA is TGTGCCAGCAGTTACTCATCTAGCGGGGGGGTTAATGAGCAGTTCTTC.